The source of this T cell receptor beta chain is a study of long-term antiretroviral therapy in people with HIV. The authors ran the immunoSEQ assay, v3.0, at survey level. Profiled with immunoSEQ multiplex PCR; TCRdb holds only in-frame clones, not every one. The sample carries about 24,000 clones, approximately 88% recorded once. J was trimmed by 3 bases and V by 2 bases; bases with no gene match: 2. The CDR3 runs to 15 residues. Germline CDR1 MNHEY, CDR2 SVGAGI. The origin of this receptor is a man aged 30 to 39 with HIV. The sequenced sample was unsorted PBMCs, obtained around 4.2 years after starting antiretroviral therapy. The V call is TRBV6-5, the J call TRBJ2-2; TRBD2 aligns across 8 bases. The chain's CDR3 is CASSYRRGDTGELFF. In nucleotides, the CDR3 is TGTGCCAGCAGTTACCGGCGGGGGGACACCGGGGAGCTGTTTTTT.